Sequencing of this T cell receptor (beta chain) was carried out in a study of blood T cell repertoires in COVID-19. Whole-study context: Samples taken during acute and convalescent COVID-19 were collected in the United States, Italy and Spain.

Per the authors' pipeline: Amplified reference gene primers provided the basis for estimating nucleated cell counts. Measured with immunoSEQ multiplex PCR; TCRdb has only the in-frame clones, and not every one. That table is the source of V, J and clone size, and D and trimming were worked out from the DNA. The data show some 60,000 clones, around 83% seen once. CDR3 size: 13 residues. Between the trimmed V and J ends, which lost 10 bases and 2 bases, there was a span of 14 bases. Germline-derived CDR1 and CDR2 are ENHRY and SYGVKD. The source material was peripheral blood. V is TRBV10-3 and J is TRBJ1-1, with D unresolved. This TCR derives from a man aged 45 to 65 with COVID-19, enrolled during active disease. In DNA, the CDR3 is TGTGCCACCCGCGGGCAGGTAAACACTGAAGCTTTCTTT. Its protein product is CATRGQVNTEAFF.